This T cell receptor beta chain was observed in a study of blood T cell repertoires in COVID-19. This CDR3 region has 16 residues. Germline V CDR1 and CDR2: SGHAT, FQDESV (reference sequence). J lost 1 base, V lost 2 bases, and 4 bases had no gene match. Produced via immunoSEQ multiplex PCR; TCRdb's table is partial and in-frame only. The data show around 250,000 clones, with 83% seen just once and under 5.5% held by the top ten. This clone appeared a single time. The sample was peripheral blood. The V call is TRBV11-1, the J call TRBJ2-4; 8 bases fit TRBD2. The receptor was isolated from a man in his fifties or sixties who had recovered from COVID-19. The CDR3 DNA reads TGTGCCAGCAGCTTAAAGAGCGGGAGCGCCAAAAACATTCAGTACTTC. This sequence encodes CASSLKSGSAKNIQYF.